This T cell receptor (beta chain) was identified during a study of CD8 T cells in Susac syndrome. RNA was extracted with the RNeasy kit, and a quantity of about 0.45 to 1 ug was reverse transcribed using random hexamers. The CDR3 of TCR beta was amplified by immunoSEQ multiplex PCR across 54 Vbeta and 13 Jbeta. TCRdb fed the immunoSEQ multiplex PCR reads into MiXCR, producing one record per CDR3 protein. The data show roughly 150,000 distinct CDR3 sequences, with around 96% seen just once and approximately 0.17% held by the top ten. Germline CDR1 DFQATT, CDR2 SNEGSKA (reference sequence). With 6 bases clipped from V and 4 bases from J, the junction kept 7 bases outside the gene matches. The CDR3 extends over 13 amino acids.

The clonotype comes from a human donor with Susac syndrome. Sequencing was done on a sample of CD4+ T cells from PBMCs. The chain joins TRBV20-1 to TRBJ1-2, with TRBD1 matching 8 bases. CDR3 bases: TGCAGTGCCCCGGACAGGGCAATCTATGGCTACACCTTC. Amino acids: CSAPDRAIYGYTF.